These T cell receptor beta chains were read from a single sample in a study of blood T cell repertoires in COVID-19. Profiling relied on immunoSEQ multiplex PCR, and the TCRdb table lists in-frame clones only, not all of them. Of hundreds of thousands of clones listed, roughly 90% are singletons. What was sequenced was peripheral blood. These receptors came from a woman aged 60-75 years with COVID-19, enrolled during active disease. CDR3s include the opening cysteine and the closing phenylalanine or tryptophan. Each record gives: D gene, clone size, J gene, V gene, CDR3 DNA, CDR3 protein. A D gene is named only where the DNA matches it firmly. Some rows have no size entry. The others give once, few or many, or a class for an expanded clone.

>TRBD1|-|TRBJ1-3|TRBV7-9
TGTGCCAGCAGCACACGACAGGGCTCGGAAAACACCATATATTTT
CASSTRQGSENTIYF
>TRBD1|-|TRBJ1-1|TRBV19
TGTGCCAGTAGGCCGGGACAGGGGGGTGAAGCTTTCTTT
CASRPGQGGEAFF
>-|-|TRBJ2-5|TRBV10-3
TGTGCCATCAGGGACGTTGGGCAGGGACAAGAGACCCAGTACTTC
CAIRDVGQGQETQYF
>-|-|TRBJ2-5|TRBV7-7
TGTGCCAGCAGCTTCGGCTTTACAGAGACCCAGTACTTC
CASSFGFTETQYF
>TRBD1|once|TRBJ2-3|TRBV11-3
TGTGCCAGCAGCTTAGACCGGACAGGGATGGTAGGGACAGATACGCAGTATTTT
CASSLDRTGMVGTDTQYF
>TRBD1|few|TRBJ1-1|TRBV6-5
TGTGCCAGCAGACCGGACCTGACAGGGGGAGCTTTCTTT
CASRPDLTGGAFF
>TRBD2|-|TRBJ2-1|TRBV5-1
TGCGCCAGCAGCTCGAATCCTAGCGGGGGAACCTACAATGAGCAGTTCTTC
CASSSNPSGGTYNEQFF
>-|once|TRBJ1-4|TRBV21-1
TGTGCCAGCACCGAACCCAAGCCGAATGAAAAACTGTTTTTT
CASTEPKPNEKLFF
>TRBD1|-|TRBJ2-3|TRBV5-5
TGTGCCAGCAGCTTGGGACAGGGTGGCACAGATACGCAGTATTTT
CASSLGQGGTDTQYF
>-|-|TRBJ2-3|TRBV7-3
TGTGCCAGCAGCTTAGGGCACCTAGGGGGCACAGATACGCAGTATTTT
CASSLGHLGGTDTQYF
>-|-|TRBJ2-3|TRBV4-1
TGCGCCAGCAGCCAAGTACCCCCCTCGGAGGGGGGGCTAAGAGATACGCAGTATTTT
CASSQVPPSEGGLRDTQYF
>TRBD1|-|TRBJ1-6|TRBV19
TGTGCCAGTAAGATAGGGACAGGGGATGTTTCACCCCTCCACTTT
CASKIGTGDVSPLHF
>-|-|TRBJ1-6|TRBV30
TGTGCCGAGAACGCACAGGGTAATTCACCCCTCCACTTT
CAENAQGNSPLHF